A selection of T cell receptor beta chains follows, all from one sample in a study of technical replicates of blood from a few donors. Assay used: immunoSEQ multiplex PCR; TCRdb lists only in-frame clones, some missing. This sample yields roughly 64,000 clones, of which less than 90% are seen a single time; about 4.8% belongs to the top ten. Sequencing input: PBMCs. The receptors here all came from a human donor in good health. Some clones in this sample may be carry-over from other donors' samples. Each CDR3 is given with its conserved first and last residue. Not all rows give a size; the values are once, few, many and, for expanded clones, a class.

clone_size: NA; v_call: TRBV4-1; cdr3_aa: CASSQEGQGTHEQYF
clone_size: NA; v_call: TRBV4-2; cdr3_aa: CASSQSPIGAYEQYF
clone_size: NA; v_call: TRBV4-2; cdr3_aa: CASSQAGHNEQFF
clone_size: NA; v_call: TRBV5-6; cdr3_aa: CASSFTWGGSEQYF
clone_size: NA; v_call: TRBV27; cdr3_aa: CASSPRTAGRQYF
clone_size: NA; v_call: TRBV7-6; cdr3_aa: CASSNRGAGADTQYF
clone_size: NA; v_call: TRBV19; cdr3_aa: CASSGGQLNTGELFF
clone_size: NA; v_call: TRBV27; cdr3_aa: CASSPVAQPRGETQYF
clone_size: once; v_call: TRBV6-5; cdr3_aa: CASRLGFSGTQYF
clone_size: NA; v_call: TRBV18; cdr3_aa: CASSPPGQVTEAFF
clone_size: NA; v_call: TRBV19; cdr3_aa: CASSKQGTGLTDTQYF
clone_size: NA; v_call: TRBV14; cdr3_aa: CASSQQGVYGYTF
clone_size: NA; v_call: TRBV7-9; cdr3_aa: CASSETGLLEKLFF
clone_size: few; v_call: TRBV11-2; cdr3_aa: CASSFDRVNTEAFF
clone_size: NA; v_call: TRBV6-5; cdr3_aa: CASTTGRRGNTIYF
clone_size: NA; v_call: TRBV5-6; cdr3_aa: CASSLVGARNSYEQYF
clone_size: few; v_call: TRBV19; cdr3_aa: CASSSPAGLMWAFF
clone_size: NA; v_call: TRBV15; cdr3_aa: CATSRAFWSGEQYF
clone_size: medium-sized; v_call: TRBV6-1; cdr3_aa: CASSEEGQPNTEAFF
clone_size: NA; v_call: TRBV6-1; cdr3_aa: CASRLDRLNQPQHF
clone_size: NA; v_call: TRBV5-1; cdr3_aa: CASSPTSGLSYEQYF
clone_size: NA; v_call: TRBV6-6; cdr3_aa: CASSGSAGGKETQYF
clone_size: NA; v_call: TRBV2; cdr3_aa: CASTETSGSSVNEQFF
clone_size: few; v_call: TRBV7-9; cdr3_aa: CASSRGESSPLHF
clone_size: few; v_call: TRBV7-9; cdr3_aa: CASSLDRGKYGYTF
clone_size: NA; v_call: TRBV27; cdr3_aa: CASRLEGYNSPLHF
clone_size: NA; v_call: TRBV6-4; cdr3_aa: CASSDQGGQPQHF
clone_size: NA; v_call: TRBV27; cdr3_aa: CASSARDRVLGDGYTF
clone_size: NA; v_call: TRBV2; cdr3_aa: CASSQRVQVSNEQFF
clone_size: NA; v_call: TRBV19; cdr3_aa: CASSVKGQGGYEQYF
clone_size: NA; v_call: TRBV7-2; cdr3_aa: CASSPRGITDTEAFF
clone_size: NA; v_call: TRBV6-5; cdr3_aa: CASSLDRGLSYEQYF
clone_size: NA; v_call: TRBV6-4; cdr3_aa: CASRWGRFSEQYF
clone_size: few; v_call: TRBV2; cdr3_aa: CASNGQGFTEAFF
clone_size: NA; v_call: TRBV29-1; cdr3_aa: CSVPGLVPYEQYF
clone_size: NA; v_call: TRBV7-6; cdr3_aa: CASSRTSRETQYF
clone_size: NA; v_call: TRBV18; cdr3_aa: CASSIYRDQETQYF
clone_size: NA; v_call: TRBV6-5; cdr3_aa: CASTSTANYGYTF
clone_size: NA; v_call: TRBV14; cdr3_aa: CASSPSGVPGTDTQYF
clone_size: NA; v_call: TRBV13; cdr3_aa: CASSLGDRGRETQYF
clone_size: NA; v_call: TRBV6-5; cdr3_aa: CASNNRNTEAFF
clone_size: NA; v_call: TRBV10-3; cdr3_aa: CAISDSSARAYTDTQYF
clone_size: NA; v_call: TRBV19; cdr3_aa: CASSPGQGANSPLHF
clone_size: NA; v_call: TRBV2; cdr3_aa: CASSESGGHSYEQYF
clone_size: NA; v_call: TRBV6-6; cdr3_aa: CASSYRDSYEKLFF
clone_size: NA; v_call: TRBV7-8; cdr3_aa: CASSLGQGANEQFF